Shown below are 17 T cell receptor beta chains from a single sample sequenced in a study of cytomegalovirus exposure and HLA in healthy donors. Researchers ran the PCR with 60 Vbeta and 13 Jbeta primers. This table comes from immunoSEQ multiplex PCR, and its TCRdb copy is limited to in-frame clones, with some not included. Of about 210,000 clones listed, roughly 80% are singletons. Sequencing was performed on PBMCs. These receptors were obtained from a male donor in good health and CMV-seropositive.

The CDR3 protein is CASSWTSGRDQETQYF. Here the CDR3 DNA reads TGTGCCAGCAGCTGGACTAGCGGGAGGGACCAAGAGACCCAGTACTTC. V gene TRBV12-1 combines with J gene TRBJ2-5; the table's D call, TRBD2, has no DNA check behind it. TRBV12-1 is flagged as a pseudogene. CDR3 length: 16 amino acids.

CDR3 sequence reads: CSVPLMGAGNEQYF. The CDR3 DNA sequence: TGCAGCGTTCCTCTAATGGGGGCTGGGAACGAGCAGTACTTC. The rearrangement links TRBV29-1 to TRBJ2-7; D is perhaps TRBD1 (6 bases). V was cut by 5 bases and J by 5 bases, with 19 bases left in between. CDR1 SQVTM and CDR2 ANQGSEA come from the germline V gene. CDR3 length: 14 residues.

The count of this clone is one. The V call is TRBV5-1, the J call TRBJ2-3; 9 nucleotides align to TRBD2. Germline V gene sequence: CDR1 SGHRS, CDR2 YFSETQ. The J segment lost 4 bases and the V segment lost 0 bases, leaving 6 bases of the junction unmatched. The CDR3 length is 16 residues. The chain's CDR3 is CASSLGASGVSDTQYF. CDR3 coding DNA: TGCGCCAGCAGCTTGGGGGCTAGCGGGGTGTCAGATACGCAGTATTTT. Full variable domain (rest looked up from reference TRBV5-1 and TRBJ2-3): KAGVTQTPRYLIKTRGQQVTLSCSPISGHRSVSWYQQTPGQGLQFLFEYFSETQRNKGNFPGRFSGRQFSNSRSEMNVSTLELGDSALYLCASSLGASGVSDTQYFGPGTRLTVL.

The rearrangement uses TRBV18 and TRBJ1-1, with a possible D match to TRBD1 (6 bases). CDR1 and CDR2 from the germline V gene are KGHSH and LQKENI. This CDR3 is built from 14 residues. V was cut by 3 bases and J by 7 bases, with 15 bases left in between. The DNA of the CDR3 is TGTGCCAGCTCACCCCTCGGACAGTTAGTTGAAGCTTTCTTT. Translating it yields CASSPLGQLVEAFF.

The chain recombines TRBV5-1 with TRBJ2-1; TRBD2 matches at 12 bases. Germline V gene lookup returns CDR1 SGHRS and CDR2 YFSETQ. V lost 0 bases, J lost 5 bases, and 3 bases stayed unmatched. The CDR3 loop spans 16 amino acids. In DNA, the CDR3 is TGCGCCAGCAGCTTGGCCGGACTAGCGGGGCACAATGAGCAGTTCTTC. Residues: CASSLAGLAGHNEQFF.

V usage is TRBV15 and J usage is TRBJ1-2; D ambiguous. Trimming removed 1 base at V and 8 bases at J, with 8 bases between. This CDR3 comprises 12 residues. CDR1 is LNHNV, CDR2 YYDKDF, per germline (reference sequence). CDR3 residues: CATSRGQRGYTF. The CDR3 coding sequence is TGTGCCACCAGCAGAGGGCAGCGGGGCTACACCTTC.

CDR3 amino acids: CASSREAGMNTEAFF. DNA for the CDR3: TGTGCCAGCAGCCGGGAGGCTGGAATGAACACTGAAGCTTTCTTT. This sequence joins TRBV9 and TRBJ1-1; D gene unclear. CDR3 length equals 15 residues. V was pared by 4 bases and J by 0 bases, with 13 bases between. CDR1 and CDR2 from the germline V gene are SGDLS and YYNGEE.

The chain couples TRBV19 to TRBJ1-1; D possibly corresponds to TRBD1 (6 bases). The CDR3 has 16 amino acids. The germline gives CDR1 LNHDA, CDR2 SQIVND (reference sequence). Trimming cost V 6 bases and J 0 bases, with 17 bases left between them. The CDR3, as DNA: TGTGCCAGTAGGGTAGGACAGACTATTATGAACACTGAAGCTTTCTTT. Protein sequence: CASRVGQTIMNTEAFF.

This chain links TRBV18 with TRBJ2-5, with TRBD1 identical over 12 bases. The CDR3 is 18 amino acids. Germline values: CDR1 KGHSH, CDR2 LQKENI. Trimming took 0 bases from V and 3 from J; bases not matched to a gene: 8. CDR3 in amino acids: CASSPPKGTGGNEETQYF. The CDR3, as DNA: TGTGCCAGCTCACCACCGAAAGGGACAGGGGGCAATGAAGAGACCCAGTACTTC.

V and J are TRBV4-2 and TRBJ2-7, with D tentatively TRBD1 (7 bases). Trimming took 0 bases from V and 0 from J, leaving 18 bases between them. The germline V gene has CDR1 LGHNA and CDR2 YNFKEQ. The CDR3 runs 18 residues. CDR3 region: CASSQDLSQGGTSYEQYF. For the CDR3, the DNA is TGTGCCAGCAGCCAAGATCTTTCCCAGGGGGGTACCTCCTACGAGCAGTACTTC.

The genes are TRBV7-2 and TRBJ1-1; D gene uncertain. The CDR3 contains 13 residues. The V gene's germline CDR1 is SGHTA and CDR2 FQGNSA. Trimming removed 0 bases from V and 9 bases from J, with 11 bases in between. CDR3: CASSLAVVNKAFF. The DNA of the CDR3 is TGTGCCAGCAGCTTAGCGGTGGTAAACAAAGCTTTCTTT. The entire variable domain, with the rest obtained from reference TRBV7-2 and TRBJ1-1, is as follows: GAGVSQSPSNKVTEKGKDVELRCDPISGHTALYWYRQSLGQGLEFLIYFQGNSAPDKSGLPSDRFSAERTGGSVSTLTIQRTQQEDSAVYLCASSLAVVNKAFFGQGTRLTVV.

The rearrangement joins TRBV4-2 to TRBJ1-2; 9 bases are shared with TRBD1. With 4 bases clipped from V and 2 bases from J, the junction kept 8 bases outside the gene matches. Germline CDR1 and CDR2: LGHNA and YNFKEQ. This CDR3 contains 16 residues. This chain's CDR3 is CASSPSRDRVNYGYTF. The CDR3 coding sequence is TGTGCCAGCAGCCCGTCCCGGGACAGGGTCAACTATGGCTACACCTTC.

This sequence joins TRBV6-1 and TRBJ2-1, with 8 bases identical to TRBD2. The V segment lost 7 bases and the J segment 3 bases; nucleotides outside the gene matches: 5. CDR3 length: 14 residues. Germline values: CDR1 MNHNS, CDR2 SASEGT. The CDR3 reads CASTELAVYNEQFF. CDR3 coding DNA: TGTGCCAGCACAGAACTAGCGGTCTACAATGAGCAGTTCTTC.

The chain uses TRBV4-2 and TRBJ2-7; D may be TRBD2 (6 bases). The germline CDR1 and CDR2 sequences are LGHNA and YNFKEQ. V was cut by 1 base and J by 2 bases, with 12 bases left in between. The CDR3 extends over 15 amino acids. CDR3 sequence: CASSQAGTLTYEQYF. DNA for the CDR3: TGTGCCAGCAGCCAAGCCGGGACTCTGACCTACGAGCAGTACTTC.

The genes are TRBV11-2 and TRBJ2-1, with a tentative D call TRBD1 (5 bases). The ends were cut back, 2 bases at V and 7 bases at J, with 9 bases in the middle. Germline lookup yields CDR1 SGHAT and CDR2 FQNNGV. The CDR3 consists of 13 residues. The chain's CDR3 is CASSLKSGNEQFF. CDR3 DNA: TGTGCCAGCAGCTTAAAGTCAGGGAATGAGCAGTTCTTC.

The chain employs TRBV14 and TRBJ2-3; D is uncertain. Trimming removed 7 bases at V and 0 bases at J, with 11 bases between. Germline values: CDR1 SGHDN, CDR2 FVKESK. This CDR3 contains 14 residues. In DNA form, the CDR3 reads TGTGCCAGCACTAGTTACGGGAGCACAGATACGCAGTATTTT. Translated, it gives CASTSYGSTDTQYF.

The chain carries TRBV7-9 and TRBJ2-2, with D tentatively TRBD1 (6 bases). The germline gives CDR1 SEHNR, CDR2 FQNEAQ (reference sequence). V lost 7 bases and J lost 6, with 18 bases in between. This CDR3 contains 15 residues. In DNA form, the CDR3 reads TGTGCCAGCAACCCCTTAGGGGGTCGGGCCGGGGAGCTGTTTTTT. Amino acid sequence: CASNPLGGRAGELFF.